The 6 T cell receptor beta chains below all came from one sample that was sequenced in a study of response to subunit inactivated influenza vaccine. Using its own MiXCR run on the RT-PCR reads, TCRdb lists one record per CDR3 protein. The profile shows approximately 700,000 distinct CDR3 sequences, more than 11% of them singletons. The specimen comprised PBMCs from blood, sampled 14 days before vaccination. The receptors come from a man in his fifties who received an inactivated influenza vaccine.

This clonotype occurred a few times. The chain has TRBV14 and TRBJ2-2, with 9 bases aligning to TRBD1. This CDR3 region has 18 residues. Germline-derived CDR1 and CDR2 are SGHDN and FVKESK. V lost 1 base to trimming and J lost 4 bases; unmatched junction nucleotides: 10. The CDR3 is CASSQVRGTGYFTGELFF. CDR3 bases: TGTGCCAGCAGCCAAGTAAGAGGGACAGGGTACTTCACCGGGGAGCTGTTTTTT.

This clonotype was counted between two and nine times. The chain carries TRBV11-2 and TRBJ2-7; 11 bases line up with TRBD2. CDR1 is SGHAT, CDR2 FQNNGV, per germline. This CDR3 contains 16 residues. After removal of 6 bases from V and 2 bases from J, the junction contained 9 bases not matched to a gene. CDR3 region: CASRRDTSGGTYEQYF. The CDR3, as DNA: TGTGCCAGCAGACGGGATACTAGCGGGGGTACCTACGAGCAGTACTTC.

This clonotype showed up just a few times. The chain links TRBV29-1 to TRBJ2-7; a weak D match, TRBD1 (5 bases). Per the germline V gene, CDR1 is SQVTM and CDR2 is ANQGSEA. The ends were cut back, 7 bases at V and 5 bases at J, with 15 bases in the middle. The CDR3 covers 12 residues. As DNA, the CDR3 is TGCAGCGGAAGGGGCGCAGCCCACGAGCAGTACTTC. It yields the protein CSGRGAAHEQYF.

V and J are TRBV6-2 or TRBV6-3 and TRBJ2-5; possible D gene TRBD2, 6 bases. Trimming pared 5 bases from V and 7 bases from J, leaving 20 bases between. The CDR3 runs 15 residues. The germline CDR1 and CDR2 sequences are MNHEY and SVGEGT. Written as DNA, the CDR3 is TGTGCCAGCAGTCCCCCCGGAGGGGCCCGGGGGACCCAGTACTTC. Its protein product is CASSPPGGARGTQYF.

The sample holds many counts of this clonotype. This chain uses TRBV2 with TRBJ1-1; D remains ambiguous. V shed 6 bases and J shed 0 bases, with 14 bases lying between them. From germline, CDR1 is SNHLY and CDR2 FYNNEI. The CDR3 sequence is 15 residues long. In DNA, the CDR3 is TGTGCCAGCAGGCCGGGAACTCTCATGAACACTGAAGCTTTCTTT. Its translation: CASRPGTLMNTEAFF.

The gene calls are TRBV10-3 and TRBJ1-4, with 8 bases lining up with TRBD1. J gave up 6 bases and V 6 bases, and 3 bases lay outside the gene matches. The germline V gene encodes CDR1 ENHRY and CDR2 SYGVKD. The CDR3 runs 13 residues. The CDR3 sequence is CAIRDREDEKLFF. DNA for the CDR3: TGTGCCATCAGGGACAGGGAGGATGAAAAACTGTTTTTT.